One sample yielded the 14 T cell receptor beta chains listed below, sequenced in a study of cytomegalovirus exposure and HLA in healthy donors. Sequencing used immunoSEQ multiplex PCR; TCRdb keeps in-frame clones, though not all of them. The sample lists around 98,000 clones; approximately 84% were seen once. The source material was PBMCs. The receptors stem from a man younger than 35 in good health and CMV-seropositive.

This chain joins TRBV12-2 and TRBJ2-1; the D call in the table, TRBD2, was not verified against the DNA. TRBV12-2 is a known pseudogene. This CDR3 is built from 13 residues. This CDR3 reads CASRLTYSNEQFF. The CDR3 DNA follows: TGTGCAAGTCGCTTAACCTACTCCAATGAGCAGTTCTTC.

The chain employs TRBV4-3 and TRBJ1-6; TRBD1 matches 8 bases. J was trimmed by 7 bases and V by 0 bases; bases with no gene match: 8. In germline, CDR1 is LGHNA, CDR2 YSLEER. The length of the CDR3 is 17 residues. The CDR3 bases are TGCGCCAGCAGCCAAGATCTCGGGACAGGAGAAAATTCACCCCTCCACTTT. It is translated as CASSQDLGTGENSPLHF.

The V gene is TRBV7-3, the J gene TRBJ1-6; possibly TRBD1 for D (6 bases). Germline V gives CDR1 SGHTA, CDR2 FQGTGA. V was clipped by 6 bases and J by 7 bases, with 13 bases between them. The CDR3 length is 14 residues. The CDR3 loop reads CASRETGLNSPLHF. The CDR3 bases are TGTGCCAGCAGGGAAACAGGGTTGAATTCACCCCTCCACTTT.

The rearrangement links TRBV2 to TRBJ2-7; 7 nucleotides match TRBD1. CDR1 is SNHLY, CDR2 FYNNEI, per germline. J lost 11 bases, V lost 2 bases, and 12 bases had no gene match. This CDR3 comprises 14 residues. In nucleotides, the CDR3 is TGTGCCAGCAGTGAAAACAGGGGAATGATGGCGGAGTACTTC. Its protein is CASSENRGMMAEYF. Full variable domain (rest looked up from reference TRBV2 and TRBJ2-7): EPEVTQTPSHQVTQMGQEVILRCVPISNHLYFYWYRQILGQKVEFLVSFYNNEISEKSEIFDDQFSVERPDGSNFTLKIRSTKLEDSAMYFCASSENRGMMAEYFGPGTRLTVT.

The J gene is TRBJ2-1, the V gene TRBV7-3, with 14 bases fitting TRBD2. V was clipped by 2 bases and J by 10 bases; unmatched bases: 7. The CDR3 runs 16 residues. The germline V gene encodes CDR1 SGHTA and CDR2 FQGTGA. CDR3 loop: CASSLVAGLAGEEQFF. Written as DNA, the CDR3 is TGTGCCAGCAGCTTAGTCGCGGGACTAGCGGGAGAGGAGCAGTTCTTC.

V gene TRBV9 combines with J gene TRBJ2-1, with 9 bases fitting TRBD2. Germline lookup yields CDR1 SGDLS and CDR2 YYNGEE. V gave up 1 base and J gave up 8 bases; unmatched junction bases: 16. The CDR3 extends over 18 amino acids. The CDR3 DNA is TGTGCCAGCAGCGTAAACTTCGCGGGGGGGTCCGAAGGCGATGAGCAGTTCTTC. It codes for CASSVNFAGGSEGDEQFF.

The chain carries TRBV10-3 and TRBJ2-1; possibly TRBD2 for D (6 bases). From germline, CDR1 is ENHRY and CDR2 SYGVKD. The V end lost 11 bases, the J end lost 4 bases, and 9 bases lay between the germline ends. The CDR3 consists of 11 residues. The CDR3 region is CASTSYNEQFF. Written as DNA, the CDR3 is TGTGCCTCGACTAGTTACAATGAGCAGTTCTTC.

The table lists this clone with a few counts. Other DNA sequences in the same sample also yield this CDR3. The chain has TRBV10-1 and TRBJ2-1, with D possibly matching TRBD2 (6 bases). This CDR3 contains 14 residues. Germline CDR1 and CDR2: WNHNN and SYGVQD (reference sequence). V dropped 2 bases and J dropped 7 bases, with 12 bases sitting between them. The CDR3 DNA reads TGCGCCAGCAGTGAGACGGGAGCCCCAAATGAGCAGTTCTTC. Amino acids: CASSETGAPNEQFF.

The V gene is TRBV5-6, the J gene TRBJ2-7; 8 positions agree with TRBD1. The CDR3 is 15 amino acids. Germline V lookup: CDR1 SGHDT, CDR2 YYEEEE. V lost 0 bases and J lost 7; bases outside the gene matches: 9. The CDR3 nucleotides read TGTGCCAGCAGCTTGGAACCCAGGGGGCAGGATGAGCAGTACTTC. This sequence encodes CASSLEPRGQDEQYF.

In regard to this clone: The conserved phenylalanine or tryptophan normally closing the CDR3 is absent here, so this likely arose from a read error. The DNA is left out, because the CDR3 cannot be placed on it with certainty; the CDR3 is given as TCRdb lists it. V is TRBV2 and J is TRBJ2-7; the table assigns TRBD2, which was not confirmed against the DNA. A total of 10 residues make up the CDR3, ends included. CDR1 and CDR2 (germline): SNHLY, FYNNEI. The CDR3 sequence is CASSETRGEI.

The chain links TRBV7-8 to TRBJ1-4; TRBD1 matches 10 bases. J gave up 4 bases and V 4 bases, and 6 bases lay outside the gene matches. The CDR3 has 16 residues. Germline V lookup: CDR1 SGHVS, CDR2 FQNEAQ. The CDR3 DNA follows: TGTGCCAGCAGCTCCGGACAGGGGGTTGGTAATGAAAAACTGTTTTTT. This codes for CASSSGQGVGNEKLFF.

The genes are TRBV25-1 and TRBJ1-2, with 7 bases fitting TRBD1. CDR1 and CDR2 from the germline V gene are MGHDK and SYGVNS. This CDR3 is 14 amino acids long. V lost 3 bases and J lost 4; bases outside the gene matches: 5. DNA for the CDR3: TGTGCCAGCAGTGATTCGGGACAGATCTATGGCTACACCTTC. Encoded protein: CASSDSGQIYGYTF.

CDR3 region: CASSKISGGAVFEQFF. CDR3 in DNA: TGTGCCAGCAGCAAAATTAGCGGGGGGGCTGTTTTTGAGCAGTTCTTC. The chain recombines TRBV27 with TRBJ2-1, with 11 bases that match TRBD2. Germline V gene sequence: CDR1 MNHEY, CDR2 SMNVEV (reference sequence). This CDR3 is built from 16 residues. V lost 6 bases, J lost 9 bases, and 13 bases stayed unmatched.

J is TRBJ2-5 and V is TRBV9; the D gene is possibly TRBD1 (5 bases). This CDR3 is 14 amino acids long. Looked up from germline, CDR1 is SGDLS and CDR2 is YYNGEE. Trimming left V 4 bases short and J 2 bases short, with 12 bases between. CDR3 DNA: TGTGCCAGCAGCCAGGGTTACCAGCAAGAGACCCAGTACTTC. Amino acid sequence: CASSQGYQQETQYF.